This T cell receptor (beta chain) is from a study of blood T cell repertoires in COVID-19 (TCRdb year 2020). Study-wide context: Samples covering the acute and convalescent phases of COVID-19 were provided by collaborators in the United States, Italy and Spain. The sample metadata nearly always contained a de-identified subject ID, COVID-19 status, age in years and sex. The repertoires were made available in a free public database intended to serve as a resource for research on the immune response to SARS-CoV-2. The prospective study material was composed of cDNA or gDNA derived from T cells, B-cell-depleted T cells, or PBMCs. Subjects who had been exposed to COVID-19, were actively infected with it, or had recovered from it provided the deeply sampled blood TCRbeta repertoires that made up the dataset. Where available, HLA class I and class II types were taken from metadata supplied by the sample provider and were not determined by assay-based typing. Samples were obtained from the ongoing ImmuneRACE study (first 160 participants) and from over 1,000 subjects provided by 6 global collaborators. Broad study findings and their caveats: How much clinical and demographic metadata was included differed by source and by participant, and the metadata was provided uncurated.

A word on this clone: Its antigen has not been determined. Nothing much larger sits one base from this clone, and base qualities are not available.

From the cysteine up to the phenylalanine, the CDR3 has a length of 16 residues. CDR3 DNA only is kept here, 48 bases in frame from base 1. Relative to germline, V is 3 bases shorter and J is 0 bases shorter, with 12 bases between their ends. CDR1 is given as MNHEY and CDR2 as SMNVEV, both from the germline V gene (reference sequence). TCRbeta CDR3 regions were amplified from genomic DNA using the immunoSEQ Assay, a bias-controlled multiplex PCR. The published analysis was carried out like this. Nucleated cell counts per sample were estimated from amplification of reference gene primers within the assay. Sequence reads were collapsed and filtered to measure the absolute abundance of every unique TCRbeta CDR3 rearrangement. Productive Simpson clonality was computed per sample as the square root of Simpson's diversity index over productive rearrangements. TCRdb took over this immuneACCESS table, retaining in-frame rearrangements with V and J assigned. Such tables are incomplete; in checked studies, under half of the missing clones stem from an unresolved V gene, and the remainder is unexplained. V and J calls plus clone size are reproduced from that table; the DNA served to infer D and trimming. The sample profile shows 250,000 or so clones; more than 80% of them were found once. The ten largest make up roughly 4% of the sample.

Enrolling through a virtual design, the prospective study's participants ranged in age from roughly 18 to 89 years and lived across about two dozen United States geographic areas. In the prospective study, participants were assigned to cohorts based on the clinical history participants reported in a screening survey and a study questionnaire. In the prospective study, mobile phlebotomists collected whole blood, serum and a nasopharyngeal or oropharyngeal swab from each participant. Additional blood draws and questionnaires over an approximately 2-month period could optionally be provided by prospective study participants. Prospective study blood samples were shipped either frozen or at room temperature before DNA extraction.

Material for sequencing was PBMCs or T cells enriched from blood (not recorded which). The sequence derives from a young woman with acute COVID-19. The chain was built from TRBV27 and TRBJ1-5, with a weak D call of TRBD1 (5 bases match). The DNA sequence reads TGTGCCAGCAGTTTCGGGCAGGGCTATAGCAATCAGCCCCAGCATTTT. It encodes CASSFGQGYSNQPQHF.